These 9 T cell receptor beta chains came from one sample sequenced in a study of blood T cell repertoires in COVID-19. Assay: immunoSEQ multiplex PCR; the TCRdb copy retains only in-frame clones and omits some. Of approximately 330,000 clones in the sample, around 89% were seen once. The sample comprised peripheral blood. All receptors derive from a woman aged 40 to 50 with COVID-19, enrolled during active disease.

The chain couples TRBV27 to TRBJ1-1; maybe TRBD1 (6 bases). This CDR3 spans 15 amino acids. Germline CDR1 and CDR2: MNHEY and SMNVEV (reference sequence). Trimming cost V 4 bases and J 4 bases, with 16 bases left between them. The CDR3, as DNA: TGTGCCAGCAGTTCCGCATCAGGGGATCTCACTGAAGCTTTCTTT. Amino acid sequence: CASSSASGDLTEAFF.

The J gene is TRBJ2-3, the V gene TRBV7-9; D gene uncertain. Trimming cost V 11 bases and J 6 bases, with 12 bases left between them. The CDR3 extends over 11 amino acids. The germline V gene encodes CDR1 SEHNR and CDR2 FQNEAQ (reference sequence). The DNA of the CDR3 is TGTGCCTGCCCGGGTCCGGATACGCAGTATTTT. Its protein is CACPGPDTQYF.

The chain carries TRBV18 and TRBJ1-2, with 8 bases matching TRBD1. This CDR3 is 14 amino acids long. The ends lost 3 bases at V and 4 bases at J; junction bases unmatched: 4. Germline assignment: CDR1 KGHSH and CDR2 LQKENI. The CDR3: CASSPEDRAYGYTF. CDR3 in DNA: TGTGCCAGCTCACCTGAGGACAGGGCCTATGGCTACACCTTC.

The chain employs TRBV6-5 and TRBJ1-5, with unresolved D. Per germline, CDR1 MNHEY and CDR2 SVGAGI. The CDR3 spans 15 residues. Trimming cost V 8 bases and J 4 bases, with 18 bases left between them. The CDR3 spells CASGSGVFSNQPQHF. The DNA for the CDR3 is TGTGCCAGCGGATCCGGGGTTTTCAGTAATCAGCCCCAGCATTTT.

The rearrangement joins TRBV4-3 to TRBJ1-6; D call uncertain. V lost 4 bases, J lost 7 bases, and 11 bases lay in between. Germline CDR1 LGHNA, CDR2 YSLEER. The CDR3 covers 14 residues. The CDR3 sequence: CASSLGAGNSPLHF. For the CDR3, the DNA is TGCGCCAGCAGCCTCGGCGCCGGGAATTCACCCCTCCACTTT.

As DNA, the CDR3 is TGTGCCAGCTCACCATCATACACAGGGAGCTCCTACAATGAGCAGTTCTTC. Translated: CASSPSYTGSSYNEQFF. The V gene is TRBV18, the J gene TRBJ2-1; a weak D match, TRBD1 (6 bases). CDR1 KGHSH and CDR2 LQKENI come from the germline V gene. The CDR3 has 17 amino acids. V was pared by 2 bases and J by 0 bases, with 14 bases between.

The rearrangement joins TRBV4-2 to TRBJ1-1; 9 nucleotides align to TRBD1. The V gene end was trimmed by 0 bases and the J gene end by 5 bases; junction bases not matched to a gene: 10. The germline V gene has CDR1 LGHNA and CDR2 YNFKEQ. The CDR3 spans 17 residues. In DNA form, the CDR3 reads TGTGCCAGCAGCCAAGAATTCACAGGGGGCGGCAAAACTGAAGCTTTCTTT. Protein sequence: CASSQEFTGGGKTEAFF.

This clone was counted a few times. V is TRBV5-1 and J is TRBJ1-6; D is uncertain. V was shortened by 7 bases and J by 6 bases, with 14 bases between the two germline ends. The CDR3 is 14 amino acids. Germline V lookup: CDR1 SGHRS, CDR2 YFSETQ. The CDR3 protein is CASRLTTSNSPLHF. The CDR3 DNA follows: TGCGCCAGCCGCCTTACTACGTCTAATTCACCCCTCCACTTT.

This chain connects TRBV24-1 to TRBJ1-2; 9 bases fit TRBD1. Looked up from germline, CDR1 is KGHDR and CDR2 is SFDVKD. The J segment lost 8 bases and the V segment lost 4 bases, leaving 10 bases of the junction unmatched. The CDR3 has 15 residues. The CDR3 here is CATSDPMDRGLGYTF. Written as DNA, the CDR3 is TGTGCCACCAGTGACCCTATGGACAGGGGACTGGGCTACACCTTC.